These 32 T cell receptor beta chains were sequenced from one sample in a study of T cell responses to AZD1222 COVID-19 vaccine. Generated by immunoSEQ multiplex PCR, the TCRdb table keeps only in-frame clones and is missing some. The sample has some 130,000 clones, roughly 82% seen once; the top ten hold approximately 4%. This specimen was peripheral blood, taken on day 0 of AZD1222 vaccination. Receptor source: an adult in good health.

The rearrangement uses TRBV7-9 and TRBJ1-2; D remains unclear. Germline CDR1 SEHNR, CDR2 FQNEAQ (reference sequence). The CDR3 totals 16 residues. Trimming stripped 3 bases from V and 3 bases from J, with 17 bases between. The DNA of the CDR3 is TGTGCCAGCAGCTTTAATCACCTGGCAGTGGACTATGGCTACACCTTC. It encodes CASSFNHLAVDYGYTF.

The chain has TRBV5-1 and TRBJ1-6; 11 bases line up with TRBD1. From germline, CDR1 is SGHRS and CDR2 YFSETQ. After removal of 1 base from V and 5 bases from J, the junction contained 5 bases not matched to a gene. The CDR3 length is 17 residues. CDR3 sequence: CASSLRTGGLNNSPLHF. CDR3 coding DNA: TGCGCCAGCAGCTTGAGGACAGGGGGCCTTAATAATTCACCCCTCCACTTT.

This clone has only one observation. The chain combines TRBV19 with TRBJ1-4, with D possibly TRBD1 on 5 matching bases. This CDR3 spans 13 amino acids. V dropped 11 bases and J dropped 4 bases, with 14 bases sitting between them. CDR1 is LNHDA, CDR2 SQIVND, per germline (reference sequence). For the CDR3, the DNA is TGTGCCCGTCCCAGGGACCGTAATGAAAAACTGTTTTTT. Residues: CARPRDRNEKLFF.

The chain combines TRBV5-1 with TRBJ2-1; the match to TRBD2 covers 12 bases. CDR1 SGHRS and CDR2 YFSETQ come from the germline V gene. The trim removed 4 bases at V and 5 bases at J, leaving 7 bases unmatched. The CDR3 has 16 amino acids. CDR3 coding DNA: TGCGCCAGCAGCGGGGGGACTAGCGGGCGACACAATGAGCAGTTCTTC. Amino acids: CASSGGTSGRHNEQFF.

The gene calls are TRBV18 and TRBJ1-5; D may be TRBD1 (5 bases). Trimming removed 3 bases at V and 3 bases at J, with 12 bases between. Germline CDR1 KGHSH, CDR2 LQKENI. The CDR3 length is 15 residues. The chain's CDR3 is CASSPPGGFNQPQHF. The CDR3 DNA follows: TGTGCCAGCTCACCGCCTGGGGGTTTCAATCAGCCCCAGCATTTT. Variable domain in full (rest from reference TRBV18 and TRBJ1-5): NAGVMQNPRHLVRRRGQEARLRCSPMKGHSHVYWYRQLPEEGLKFMVYLQKENIIDESGMPKERFSAEFPKEGPSILRIQQVVRGDSAAYFCASSPPGGFNQPQHFGDGTRLSIL.

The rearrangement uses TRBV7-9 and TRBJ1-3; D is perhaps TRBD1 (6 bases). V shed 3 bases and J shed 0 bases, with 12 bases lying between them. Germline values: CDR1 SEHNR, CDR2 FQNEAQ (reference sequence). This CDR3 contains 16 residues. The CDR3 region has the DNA TGTGCCAGCAGCTTTGGTATGGGGGCCTCTGGAAACACCATATATTTT. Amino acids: CASSFGMGASGNTIYF.

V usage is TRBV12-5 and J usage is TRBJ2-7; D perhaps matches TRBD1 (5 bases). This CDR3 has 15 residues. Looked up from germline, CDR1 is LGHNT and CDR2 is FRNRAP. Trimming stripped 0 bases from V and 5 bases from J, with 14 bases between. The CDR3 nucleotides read TGTGCTAGTGGTTTGGTACATCAGGGTTTAGACGAGCAGTACTTC. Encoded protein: CASGLVHQGLDEQYF.

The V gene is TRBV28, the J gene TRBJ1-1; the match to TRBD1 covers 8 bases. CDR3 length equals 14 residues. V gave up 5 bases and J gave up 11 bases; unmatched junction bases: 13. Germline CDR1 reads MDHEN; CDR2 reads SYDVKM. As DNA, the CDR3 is TGTGCCAGCAGTCCTCCGACAGGGGCGGTGGATGCTTTCTTT. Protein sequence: CASSPPTGAVDAFF.

The CDR3 loop is CASSPPGLYYEQYF. CDR3 sequence (DNA): TGTGCCAGCAGCCCTCCGGGACTTTACTACGAGCAGTACTTC. The genes are TRBV3-1 (or the pseudogene TRBV3-2) and TRBJ2-7; TRBD2 is a possible D gene (6 bases). Germline V CDR1 and CDR2: LGHDT, YNNKEL (reference sequence). V lost 4 bases and J lost 3, with 13 bases in between. CDR3 size: 14 residues.

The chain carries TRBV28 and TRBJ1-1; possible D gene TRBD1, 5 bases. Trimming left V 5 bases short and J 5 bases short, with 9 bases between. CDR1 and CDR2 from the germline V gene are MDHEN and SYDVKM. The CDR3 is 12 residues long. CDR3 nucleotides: TGTGCCAGCAGTGTCAGGGTAACTGAAGCTTTCTTT. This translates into CASSVRVTEAFF.

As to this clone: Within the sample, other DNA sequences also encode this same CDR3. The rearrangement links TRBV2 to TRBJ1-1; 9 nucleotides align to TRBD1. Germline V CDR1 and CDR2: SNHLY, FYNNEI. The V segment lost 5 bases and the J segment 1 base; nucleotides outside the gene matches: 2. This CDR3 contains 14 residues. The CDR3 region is CASSKGQGNTEAFF. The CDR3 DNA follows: TGTGCCAGCAGTAAGGGACAGGGGAACACTGAAGCTTTCTTT.

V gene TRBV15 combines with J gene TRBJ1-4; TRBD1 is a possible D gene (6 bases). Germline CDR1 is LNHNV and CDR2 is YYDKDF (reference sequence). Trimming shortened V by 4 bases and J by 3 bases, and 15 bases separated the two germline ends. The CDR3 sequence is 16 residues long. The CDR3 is CATSKQQGPPNEKLFF. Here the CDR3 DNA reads TGTGCCACCAGCAAGCAGCAGGGGCCCCCTAATGAAAAACTGTTTTTT.

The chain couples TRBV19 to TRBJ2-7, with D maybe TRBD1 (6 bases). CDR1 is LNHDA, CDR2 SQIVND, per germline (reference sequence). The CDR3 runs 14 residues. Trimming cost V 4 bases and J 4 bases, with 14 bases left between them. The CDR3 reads CASSKAQGVYEQYF. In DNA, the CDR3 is TGTGCCAGTAGTAAGGCACAGGGAGTGTACGAGCAGTACTTC.

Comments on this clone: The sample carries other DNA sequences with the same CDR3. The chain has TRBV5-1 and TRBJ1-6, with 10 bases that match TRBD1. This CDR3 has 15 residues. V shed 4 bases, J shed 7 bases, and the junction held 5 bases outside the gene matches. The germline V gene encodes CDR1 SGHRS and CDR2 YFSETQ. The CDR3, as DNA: TGCGCCAGCAGCCTGCCGGGACAGGGGAATTCACCCCTCCACTTT. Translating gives CASSLPGQGNSPLHF. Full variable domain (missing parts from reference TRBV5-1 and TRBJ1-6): KAGVTQTPRYLIKTRGQQVTLSCSPISGHRSVSWYQQTPGQGLQFLFEYFSETQRNKGNFPGRFSGRQFSNSRSEMNVSTLELGDSALYLCASSLPGQGNSPLHFGNGTRLTVT.

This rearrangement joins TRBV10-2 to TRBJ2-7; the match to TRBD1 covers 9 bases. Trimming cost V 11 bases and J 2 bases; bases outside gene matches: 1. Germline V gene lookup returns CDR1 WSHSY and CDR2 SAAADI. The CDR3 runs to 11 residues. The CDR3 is CAGTGTYEQYF. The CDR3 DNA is TGCGCCGGGACAGGGACCTACGAGCAGTACTTC.

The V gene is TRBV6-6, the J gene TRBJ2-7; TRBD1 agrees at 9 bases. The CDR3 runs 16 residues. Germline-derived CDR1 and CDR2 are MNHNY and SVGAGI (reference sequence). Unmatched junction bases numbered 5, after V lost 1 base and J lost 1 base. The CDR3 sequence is CASSYLGQGRSYEQYF. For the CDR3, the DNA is TGTGCCAGCAGTTACTTGGGACAGGGCCGATCCTACGAGCAGTACTTC.

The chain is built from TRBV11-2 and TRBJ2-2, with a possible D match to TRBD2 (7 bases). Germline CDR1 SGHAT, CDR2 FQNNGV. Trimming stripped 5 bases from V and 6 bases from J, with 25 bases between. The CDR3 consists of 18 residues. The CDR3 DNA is TGTGCCAGCAGCCTCAGATATGGCGGGGGCGGCGGGGCCGGGGAGCTGTTTTTT. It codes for CASSLRYGGGGGAGELFF.

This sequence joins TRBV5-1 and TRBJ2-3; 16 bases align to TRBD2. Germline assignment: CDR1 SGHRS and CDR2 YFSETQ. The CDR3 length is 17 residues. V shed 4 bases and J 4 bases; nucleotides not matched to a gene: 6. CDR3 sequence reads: CASSAGLAGGPADTQYF. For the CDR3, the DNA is TGCGCCAGCAGCGCGGGACTAGCGGGGGGGCCCGCAGATACGCAGTATTTT.

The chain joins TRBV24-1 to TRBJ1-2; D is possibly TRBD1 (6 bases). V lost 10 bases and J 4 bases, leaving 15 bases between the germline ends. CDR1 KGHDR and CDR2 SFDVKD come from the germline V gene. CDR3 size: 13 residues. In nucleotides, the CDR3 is TGTGCCACTTCAAGGGGGGGCAGCTATGGCTACACCTTC. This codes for CATSRGGSYGYTF.

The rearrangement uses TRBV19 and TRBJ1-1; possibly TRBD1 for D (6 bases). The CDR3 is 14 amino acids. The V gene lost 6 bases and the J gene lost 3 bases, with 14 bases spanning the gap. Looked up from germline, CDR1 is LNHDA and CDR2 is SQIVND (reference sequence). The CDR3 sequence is CASSWNRDHTEAFF. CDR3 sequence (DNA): TGTGCCAGTAGCTGGAACAGGGACCACACTGAAGCTTTCTTT.

The CDR3 loop reads CASSQWGIHEQYF. The CDR3 nucleotides read TGTGCCAGCAGCCAATGGGGTATCCACGAGCAGTACTTC. The chain is built from TRBV3-1 (or the pseudogene TRBV3-2) and TRBJ2-7; D gene ambiguous. This CDR3 spans 13 amino acids. V lost 2 bases and J lost 5, with 10 bases in between. Germline-derived CDR1 and CDR2 are LGHDT and YNNKEL (reference sequence).

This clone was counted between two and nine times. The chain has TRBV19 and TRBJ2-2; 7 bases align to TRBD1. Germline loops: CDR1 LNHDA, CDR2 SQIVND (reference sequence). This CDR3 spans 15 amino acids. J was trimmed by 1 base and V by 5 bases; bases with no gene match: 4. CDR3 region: CASSPWTGNTGELFF. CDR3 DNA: TGTGCCAGTAGTCCCTGGACAGGGAACACCGGGGAGCTGTTTTTT.

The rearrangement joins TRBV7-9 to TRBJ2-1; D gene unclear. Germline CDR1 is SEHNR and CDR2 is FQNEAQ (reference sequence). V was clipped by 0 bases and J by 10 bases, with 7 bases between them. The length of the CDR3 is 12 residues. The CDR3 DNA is TGTGCCAGCAGCTTAGCTAGCTACGAGCAGTTCTTC. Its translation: CASSLASYEQFF.

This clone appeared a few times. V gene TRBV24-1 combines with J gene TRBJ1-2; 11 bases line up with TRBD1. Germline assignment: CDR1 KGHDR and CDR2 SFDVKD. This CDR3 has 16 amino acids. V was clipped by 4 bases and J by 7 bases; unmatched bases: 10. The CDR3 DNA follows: TGTGCCACCAGTGAGCCCGGGACAGGGGGTTTCGGTGGCTACACCTTC. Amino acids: CATSEPGTGGFGGYTF.

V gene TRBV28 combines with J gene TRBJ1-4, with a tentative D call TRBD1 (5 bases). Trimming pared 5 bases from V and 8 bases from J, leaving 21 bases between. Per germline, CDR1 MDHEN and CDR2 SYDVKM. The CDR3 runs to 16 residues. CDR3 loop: CASSLTIGQGGEKLFF. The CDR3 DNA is TGTGCCAGCAGTCTGACCATAGGGCAGGGAGGCGAAAAACTGTTTTTT.

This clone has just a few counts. The CDR3 region is CASSGRAPNSPLHF. The CDR3 nucleotides read TGTGCCAGCAGTGGACGGGCCCCTAATTCACCCCTCCACTTT. The V and J genes are TRBV2 and TRBJ1-6, with no clear D. Germline CDR1 is SNHLY and CDR2 is FYNNEI. The CDR3 loop spans 14 amino acids. Trimming removed 4 bases from V and 6 bases from J, with 10 bases in between.

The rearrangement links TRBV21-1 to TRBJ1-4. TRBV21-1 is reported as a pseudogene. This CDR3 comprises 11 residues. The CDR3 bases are TGTGCCAGCAGCTTACGGGTGAGACTGTTTTTT. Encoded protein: CASSLRVRLFF.

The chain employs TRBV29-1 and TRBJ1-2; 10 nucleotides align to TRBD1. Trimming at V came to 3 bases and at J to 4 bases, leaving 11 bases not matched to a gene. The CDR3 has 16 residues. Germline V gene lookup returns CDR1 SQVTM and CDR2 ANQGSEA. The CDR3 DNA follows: TGCAGCGTTGAGGGACAGGGGAGTGTAGGAATCTATGGCTACACCTTC. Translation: CSVEGQGSVGIYGYTF.

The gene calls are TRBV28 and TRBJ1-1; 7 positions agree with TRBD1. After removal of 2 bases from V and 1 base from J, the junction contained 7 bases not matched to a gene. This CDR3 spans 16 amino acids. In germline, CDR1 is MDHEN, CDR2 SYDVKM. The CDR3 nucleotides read TGTGCCAGCAGTTTAGCATCGACAGGGCCGAACACTGAAGCTTTCTTT. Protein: CASSLASTGPNTEAFF.

CDR3 residues: CATSDRGITGKRRTGELFF. CDR3 bases: TGTGCCACCAGTGATCGGGGCATTACAGGGAAGCGTCGCACCGGGGAGCTGTTTTTT. The genes are TRBV24-1 and TRBJ2-2, with a tentative D call TRBD1 (6 bases). The CDR3 covers 19 residues. Germline values: CDR1 KGHDR, CDR2 SFDVKD. Trimming stripped 3 bases from V and 4 bases from J, with 23 bases between.

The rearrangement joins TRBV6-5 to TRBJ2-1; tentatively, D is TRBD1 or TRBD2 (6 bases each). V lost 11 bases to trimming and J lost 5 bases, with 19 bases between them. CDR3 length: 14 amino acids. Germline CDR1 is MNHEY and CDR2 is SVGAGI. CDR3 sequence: CASGEDRANNEQFF. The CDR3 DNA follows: TGTGCCTCAGGGGAGGACCGGGCGAACAATGAGCAGTTCTTC.

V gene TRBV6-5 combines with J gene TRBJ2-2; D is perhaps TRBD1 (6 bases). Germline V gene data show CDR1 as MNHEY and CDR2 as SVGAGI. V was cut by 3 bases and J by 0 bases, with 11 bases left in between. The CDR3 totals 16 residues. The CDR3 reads CASSYLGASNTGELFF. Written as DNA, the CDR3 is TGTGCCAGCAGTTATTTGGGGGCATCGAACACCGGGGAGCTGTTTTTT.